Given below is one TCR beta chain in context. Its antigen is still unknown. Some clones are missing from TCRdb's copy, which holds only in-frame ones; the method was immunoSEQ multiplex PCR. The sample gives roughly 190,000 clones, 86% of which show up once; more than 1.2% is in the top ten. Trimming shortened V by 10 bases and J by 2 bases, and 11 bases separated the two germline ends. The germline gives CDR1 LNHDA, CDR2 SQIVND (reference sequence). The CDR3 loop spans 13 amino acids. This sample was included in a study of cytomegalovirus exposure and HLA in healthy donors. Study results and caveats: Specificity of three CMV-associated chains for CMV antigens was verified in vitro.

The chain has TRBV19 and TRBJ1-4; D is ambiguous. This receptor was identified in a young woman in good health and CMV-seronegative. Sequenced: PBMCs. The CDR3 is CAIAPSTNEKLFF. CDR3 bases: TGTGCCATCGCGCCGTCCACTAATGAAAAACTGTTTTTT.